These 14 T cell receptor beta chains originate from one sample sequenced in a study of beta chain features in type 1 diabetes. Broader study findings: Patients with Type 1 diabetes showed moderately but significantly shorter TCRB CDR3s in all four CD4+ subsets.

No cognate antigen is known for these TCRs. The isolated RNA, all of it, was reverse transcribed, so expressed TCRB transcripts were what got sequenced. The table came from immunoSEQ multiplex PCR; TCRdb's copy has only in-frame clones and leaves some out. Of tens of thousands of clones in the sample, approximately 52% were seen once. Material for sequencing was Tregs from blood. The receptors derive from a woman between 40 and 50 years old with type 1 diabetes.

V usage is TRBV10-3 and J usage is TRBJ2-1; D not resolved. The germline CDR1 and CDR2 sequences are ENHRY and SYGVKD. Trimming removed 6 bases at V and 6 bases at J, with 12 bases between. The CDR3 extends over 13 amino acids. The DNA of the CDR3 is TGTGCCATCAGAACTATACGTGGCAATGAGCAGTTCTTC. It codes for CAIRTIRGNEQFF.

This rearrangement joins TRBV5-5 to TRBJ2-2; D is undetermined. This CDR3 is built from 12 residues. V gave up 4 bases and J gave up 8 bases, with 9 bases separating them. Germline CDR1 SGHKS, CDR2 YYEKEE (reference sequence). This CDR3 is CASSVIFGELFF. CDR3 nucleotides: TGTGCCAGCAGCGTTATTTTTGGGGAGCTGTTTTTT.

This rearrangement joins TRBV7-2 to TRBJ2-4; TRBD1 matches 7 bases. The CDR3 covers 14 residues. Germline values: CDR1 SGHTA, CDR2 FQGNSA. V trimming: 5 bases; J trimming: 8 bases; junction bases outside the gene matches: 9. CDR3 DNA sequence: TGTGCCAGCAGCCCTACAGGGGTTAAAGACATTCAGTACTTC. Amino acids: CASSPTGVKDIQYF.

The chain has TRBV4-1 and TRBJ2-7; 14 bases are a match to TRBD2. This CDR3 comprises 16 residues. Looked up from germline, CDR1 is MGHRA and CDR2 is YSYEKL. Trimming at V came to 3 bases and at J to 3 bases, leaving 4 bases not matched to a gene. The CDR3: CASSQAGTSGSYEQYF. The CDR3 DNA sequence: TGCGCCAGCAGCCAGGCCGGGACTAGCGGGAGCTACGAGCAGTACTTC.

Judged by abundance, this clone is medium-sized (0.01 to 0.1%). The genes are TRBV7-6 and TRBJ1-3; D may be TRBD1 (6 bases). Trimming removed 5 bases from V and 1 base from J, with 15 bases in between. The CDR3 runs to 16 residues. Germline V gene data show CDR1 as SGHVS and CDR2 as FNYEAQ. The DNA for the CDR3 is TGTGCCAGCAGCCAAATTACAGGGCTTTCTGGAAACACCATATATTTT. Its protein product is CASSQITGLSGNTIYF.

This chain links TRBV11-1 with TRBJ2-7; D not resolved. The CDR3 spans 13 residues. V dropped 5 bases and J dropped 4 bases, with 12 bases sitting between them. Germline CDR1 reads SGHAT; CDR2 reads FQDESV (reference sequence). CDR3 coding DNA: TGTGCCAGCAGCGTCGAGAGGTATTACGAGCAGTACTTC. It encodes CASSVERYYEQYF.

This clone was observed a handful of times. The chain employs TRBV11-2 and TRBJ2-7; maybe TRBD2 (6 bases). V lost 4 bases, J lost 2 bases, and 15 bases lay in between. The CDR3 runs 15 residues. Per germline, CDR1 SGHAT and CDR2 FQNNGV. Here the CDR3 DNA reads TGTGCCAGCAGCTGGTCGATTAGCGGAACCTACGAGCAGTACTTC. Amino acid sequence: CASSWSISGTYEQYF.

This rearrangement joins TRBV6-1 to TRBJ1-5; 7 bases are a match to TRBD1. The V segment lost 4 bases and the J segment 4 bases; nucleotides outside the gene matches: 7. The CDR3 length is 15 residues. Germline CDR1 is MNHNS and CDR2 is SASEGT. Here the CDR3 reads CASSVTSGGNQPQHF. The CDR3 DNA reads TGTGCCAGCAGTGTTACGTCAGGGGGGAATCAGCCCCAGCATTTT.

CDR3 in amino acids: CASRTGGGQGETQYF. The CDR3, as DNA: TGTGCCAGCAGGACGGGGGGGGGACAGGGGGAGACCCAGTACTTC. The genes are TRBV7-2 and TRBJ2-5; 10 bases fit TRBD1. Germline values: CDR1 SGHTA, CDR2 FQGNSA. The length of the CDR3 is 15 residues. V lost 6 bases, J lost 5 bases, and 9 bases stayed unmatched.

The chain links TRBV6-6 to TRBJ2-2; the match to TRBD1 covers 8 bases. In germline, CDR1 is MNHNY, CDR2 SVGAGI (reference sequence). This CDR3 has 14 amino acids. The V segment lost 8 bases and the J segment 5 bases; nucleotides outside the gene matches: 7. The CDR3 here is CASGRGQGTGELFF. The CDR3, as DNA: TGTGCCAGCGGCAGGGGGCAAGGGACCGGGGAGCTGTTTTTT.

Concerning this clone: The junction departs from germline at one end; a sequencing error may be responsible. The chain links TRBV28 to TRBJ2-1, with 10 bases aligning to TRBD2. The CDR3 has 15 residues. Germline V gives CDR1 MDHEN, CDR2 SYDVKM. CDR3 loop: CVSSLGLAGAQEQFF. CDR3 bases: TGTGTCAGCAGTTTAGGGCTAGCGGGAGCGCAAGAGCAGTTCTTC.

The genes are TRBV7-8 and TRBJ2-7; the match to TRBD1 covers 7 bases. The CDR3 is 13 residues long. Germline CDR1 reads SGHVS; CDR2 reads FQNEAQ. V trimming: 0 bases; J trimming: 4 bases; junction bases outside the gene matches: 0. CDR3 protein: CASSLAGQYEQYF. For the CDR3, the DNA is TGTGCCAGCAGCTTAGCGGGACAGTACGAGCAGTACTTC.

The V gene is TRBV9, the J gene TRBJ1-3; D gene ambiguous. Per the germline V gene, CDR1 is SGDLS and CDR2 is YYNGEE. Trimming pared 2 bases from V and 0 bases from J, leaving 15 bases between. The CDR3 has 17 amino acids. The CDR3 loop reads CASSVGATGISGNTIYF. For the CDR3, the DNA is TGTGCCAGCAGCGTTGGCGCGACGGGGATCTCTGGAAACACCATATATTTT.

Details on this clone: An end of the junction does not agree with germline; a read error may underlie this. Different DNA sequences within this sample yield the same CDR3. This chain joins TRBV6-1 and TRBJ2-2; 9 bases fit TRBD1. Germline loops: CDR1 MNHNS, CDR2 SASEGT. The CDR3 consists of 14 residues. The CDR3 DNA sequence: TGTGCCATGCGGGACAGGGCGAACACCGGGGAACTGTTTTTT. Amino acids: CAMRDRANTGELFF.